The 24 T cell receptor beta chains below all came from one sample that was sequenced in a study of human T cells and chemical hapten exposure. Time point indicated: pre-sensitization, week 0. Treatment meaning: therapeutic diphenylcyclopropenone sensitization with weekly scalp DPC. TCRdb re-called the RACE reads with MiXCR, one entry per CDR3 protein. The data hold under 400,000 distinct CDR3 sequences, with 4% to 6% observed a single time. Here the sequenced sample was whole blood, taken in connection with sensitization to the hapten diphenylcyclopropenone (DPC). The receptors come from a woman aged 45-59 years with alopecia areata. Some clones in this sample may be carry-over from other donors' samples.

This clonotype turned up a few times. The chain has TRBV7-9 and TRBJ2-1; TRBD1 matches 11 bases. CDR3 length equals 15 residues. With 5 bases clipped from V and 7 bases from J, the junction kept 7 bases outside the gene matches. CDR1 SEHNR and CDR2 FQNEAQ come from the germline V gene (reference sequence). The CDR3 DNA sequence: TGTGCCAGCAGCCTCGGGACAGGGGGACTTAATGAGCAGTTCTTC. Translated, it gives CASSLGTGGLNEQFF.

This clonotype has more than one count but fewer than ten. The chain links TRBV12-5 to TRBJ2-2; D call uncertain. The ends were cut back, 6 bases at V and 7 bases at J, with 9 bases in the middle. This CDR3 has 12 amino acids. Germline loops: CDR1 LGHNT, CDR2 FRNRAP. The CDR3, as DNA: TGTGCTAGTGGCCCTGGGGTCGGGGAGCTGTTTTTT. This sequence encodes CASGPGVGELFF.

The sample holds a few counts of this clonotype. The rearrangement joins TRBV6-2 or TRBV6-3 to TRBJ2-7; D is unresolved. V gave up 5 bases and J gave up 3 bases, with 5 bases separating them. CDR3 size: 11 residues. Germline V lookup: CDR1 MNHEY, CDR2 SVGEGT. Here the CDR3 reads CASSLIYEQYF. In DNA, the CDR3 is TGTGCCAGCAGTCTCATCTACGAGCAGTACTTC.

In this sample, this clonotype turned up a few times. This chain uses TRBV5-6 with TRBJ2-5; tentatively, D is TRBD2 (5 bases). The CDR3 spans 13 residues. Germline CDR1 is SGHDT and CDR2 is YYEEEE. Trimming removed 2 bases from V and 6 bases from J, with 11 bases in between. CDR3 in amino acids: CASSFLADKTQYF. The CDR3 nucleotides are TGTGCCAGCAGCTTCCTAGCTGACAAGACCCAGTACTTC.

V gene TRBV28 combines with J gene TRBJ2-2; 8 bases align to TRBD2. Germline CDR1 is MDHEN and CDR2 is SYDVKM. The V gene end was trimmed by 8 bases and the J gene end by 3 bases; junction bases not matched to a gene: 11. CDR3 length: 16 amino acids. The CDR3: CASRRSGRTDTGELFF. The DNA for the CDR3 is TGTGCCAGCCGACGGAGCGGGAGAACGGACACCGGGGAGCTGTTTTTT.

This clonotype was counted between two and nine times. The V call is TRBV12-3 or TRBV12-4, the J call TRBJ2-1, with 7 nucleotides matching TRBD2. There are 16 residues in the CDR3. V gave up 2 bases and J gave up 6 bases; unmatched junction bases: 10. The CDR3 DNA follows: TGTGCCAGCAGTTTATTAGGGTGGGAGGGACCCAATGAGCAGTTCTTC. This translates into CASSLLGWEGPNEQFF.

The CDR3 nucleotides read TGCGCCAGCAGTCAATCTAAGGTGAACACAGATACGCAGTATTTT. Encoded protein: CASSQSKVNTDTQYF. The chain carries TRBV23-1 and TRBJ2-3; D is unresolved. TRBV23-1 is classed as an ORF, of uncertain function. The CDR3 is 15 residues long. The ends were cut back, 0 bases at V and 2 bases at J, with 9 bases in the middle.

The CDR3 DNA reads TGCGCCAGCAGCTTGGAAGCCAGCGGGAGGCTTCGCGAGCAGTACTTC. This translates into CASSLEASGRLREQYF. The chain uses TRBV5-1 and TRBJ2-7; 9 bases are a match to TRBD2. With V trimmed by 0 bases and J by 6 bases, 10 bases remained unmatched. CDR1 and CDR2 (germline): SGHRS, YFSETQ. This CDR3 spans 16 amino acids. The complete variable domain, with remaining parts taken from reference TRBV5-1 and TRBJ2-7, reads KAGVTQTPRYLIKTRGQQVTLSCSPISGHRSVSWYQQTPGQGLQFLFEYFSETQRNKGNFPGRFSGRQFSNSRSEMNVSTLELGDSALYLCASSLEASGRLREQYFGPGTRLTVT.

In this sample, this clonotype turned up many times. The rearrangement joins TRBV6-6 to TRBJ2-6; D possibly corresponds to TRBD1 (5 bases). CDR3 length equals 16 residues. The germline V gene has CDR1 MNHNY and CDR2 SVGAGI (reference sequence). V lost 0 bases and J lost 1, with 7 bases in between. CDR3 in amino acids: CASSYSSGSGANVLTF. CDR3 DNA sequence: TGTGCCAGCAGTTACTCGTCAGGGTCTGGGGCCAACGTCCTGACTTTC.

This clonotype has ten or more counts. This sequence joins TRBV29-1 and TRBJ2-5, with D perhaps matching TRBD2 (5 bases). This CDR3 has 12 residues. V was shortened by 4 bases and J by 4 bases, with 10 bases between the two germline ends. The germline CDR1 and CDR2 sequences are SQVTM and ANQGSEA. DNA of the CDR3: TGCAGCGTTGTATTAGGGAGAGAGACCCAGTACTTC. This codes for CSVVLGRETQYF.

Many counts were recorded for this clonotype. V is TRBV20-1 and J is TRBJ2-3, with 8 bases aligning to TRBD2. This CDR3 contains 15 residues. Germline CDR1 reads DFQATT; CDR2 reads SNEGSKA (reference sequence). Trimming removed 0 bases from V and 0 bases from J; junction bases left unmatched: 2. CDR3 protein: CSARDSSGSTDTQYF. DNA for the CDR3: TGCAGTGCTAGAGATTCTAGCGGGAGCACAGATACGCAGTATTTT.

The gene calls are TRBV20-1 and TRBJ1-3; unclear D gene. CDR3 size: 14 residues. Germline V CDR1 and CDR2: DFQATT, SNEGSKA (reference sequence). Trimming removed 0 bases at V and 0 bases at J, with 6 bases between. The CDR3 DNA follows: TGCAGTGCTAGAGATGGCGGCTCTGGAAACACCATATATTTT. Its translation: CSARDGGSGNTIYF.

This clonotype was seen at least ten times. The V gene is TRBV11-3, the J gene TRBJ2-1; 8 nucleotides match TRBD1. Germline CDR1 is SGHNT and CDR2 is YENEEA. The CDR3 extends over 13 amino acids. With V trimmed by 4 bases and J by 8 bases, 4 bases remained unmatched. DNA for the CDR3: TGTGCCAGCAGCTGGACAGGGTTGGATGAGCAGTTCTTC. Its translation: CASSWTGLDEQFF.

This clonotype was counted only a few times. This chain uses TRBV10-3 with TRBJ2-7; TRBD1 is a possible D gene (6 bases). V gave up 6 bases and J gave up 1 base, with 16 bases separating them. This CDR3 has 15 amino acids. Looked up from germline, CDR1 is ENHRY and CDR2 is SYGVKD. The DNA of the CDR3 is TGTGCCATCAGGTCAGGGGTACTGGAGTCCTACGAGCAGTACTTC. It encodes CAIRSGVLESYEQYF.

This clonotype was counted many times. The gene calls are TRBV6-2 or TRBV6-3 and TRBJ2-1; 13 positions agree with TRBD2. Germline CDR1 is MNHEY and CDR2 is SVGEGT. The CDR3 has 17 residues. Trimming removed 8 bases from V and 6 bases from J; junction bases left unmatched: 13. The CDR3 nucleotides are TGTGCCAGCTACGGCCAACTAGCGGGAGGGGGACGCAATGAGCAGTTCTTC. Translation: CASYGQLAGGGRNEQFF.

This clonotype was seen many times. This chain links TRBV24-1 with TRBJ2-1; 9 bases align to TRBD2. Germline trimming cut 7 bases from V and 7 bases from J; bases unmatched to any gene: 10. In germline, CDR1 is KGHDR, CDR2 SFDVKD. The CDR3 consists of 15 residues. The chain's CDR3 is CATSSGSGSHNEQFF. The DNA for the CDR3 is TGTGCCACCAGCAGTGGTAGCGGGAGCCATAATGAGCAGTTCTTC.

This clonotype was seen many times. The V call is TRBV7-2, the J call TRBJ2-3; 10 bases map to TRBD2. J gave up 1 base and V 5 bases, and 6 bases lay outside the gene matches. The CDR3 covers 16 residues. The germline V gene encodes CDR1 SGHTA and CDR2 FQGNSA. CDR3 amino acids: CASSTPAGGGTDTQYF. The CDR3 nucleotides are TGTGCCAGCAGCACTCCAGCGGGGGGGGGCACAGATACGCAGTATTTT.

This clonotype appeared a few times. The chain employs TRBV30 and TRBJ1-1; D is uncertain. Germline V lookup: CDR1 GTSNPN, CDR2 SVGIG (reference sequence). With 0 bases removed from V and 2 bases from J, the gap between germline ends came to 13 bases. The CDR3 covers 15 residues. The CDR3 protein is CAWSVLPFLNTEAFF. Written as DNA, the CDR3 is TGTGCCTGGAGTGTACTTCCTTTCCTAAACACTGAAGCTTTCTTT.

In its sample, this clonotype was seen a few times. The chain is built from TRBV12-3 or TRBV12-4 and TRBJ2-2; 11 nucleotides match TRBD2. Trimming cost V 4 bases and J 7 bases; bases outside gene matches: 5. The CDR3 spans 15 residues. In nucleotides, the CDR3 is TGTGCCAGCAGTTCGACTAGCGGGGTTAGCGGGGAGCTGTTTTTT. Translating gives CASSSTSGVSGELFF.

This chain links TRBV11-2 with TRBJ1-2; TRBD1 aligns across 9 bases. Germline V CDR1 and CDR2: SGHAT, FQNNGV. The CDR3 is 16 amino acids. The ends lost 5 bases at V and 3 bases at J; junction bases unmatched: 10. CDR3 nucleotide sequence: TGTGCCAGCAGCCTAATGCCACAGGGGGCCCACTATGGCTACACCTTC. This translates into CASSLMPQGAHYGYTF.

This clonotype was seen only a few times. V is TRBV4-1 and J is TRBJ2-7, with D perhaps TRBD1 (5 bases). The CDR3 extends over 13 amino acids. Germline CDR1 reads MGHRA; CDR2 reads YSYEKL. Trimming took off 4 bases at V and 5 bases at J, with 12 bases between the two ends. The CDR3 region has the DNA TGCGCCAGCAGCCTAAAGCTCAGGGACGAGCAGTACTTC. It specifies CASSLKLRDEQYF.

This clonotype was seen ten or more times. This chain links TRBV7-2 with TRBJ2-3; 12 bases match TRBD2. V lost 3 bases, J lost 2 bases, and 3 bases stayed unmatched. This CDR3 spans 16 amino acids. The germline CDR1 and CDR2 sequences are SGHTA and FQGNSA. CDR3 loop: CASSLGTSGYTDTQYF. In DNA form, the CDR3 reads TGTGCCAGCAGCTTGGGGACTAGCGGGTACACAGATACGCAGTATTTT.

This clonotype was seen a handful of times. The chain links TRBV20-1 to TRBJ2-1; no firm D call. The CDR3 consists of 12 residues. V lost 7 bases, J lost 2 bases, and 9 bases lay in between. Germline CDR1 DFQATT, CDR2 SNEGSKA (reference sequence). CDR3 sequence reads: CSVNFPYNEQFF. DNA for the CDR3: TGCAGTGTGAATTTTCCCTACAATGAGCAGTTCTTC.

This clonotype showed up just a few times. The CDR3: CASRTRGRNTEAFF. CDR3 bases: TGTGCCAGCAGAACCAGGGGGAGAAACACTGAAGCTTTCTTT. The chain combines TRBV14 with TRBJ1-1; 7 bases map to TRBD1. This CDR3 is 14 amino acids long. V dropped 6 bases and J dropped 2; count of bases not matched to a gene: 6. Germline V gene sequence: CDR1 SGHDN, CDR2 FVKESK.